Below are 8 T cell receptor beta chains sequenced from a single sample in a study of cytomegalovirus exposure and HLA in healthy donors. Primers for the PCR totalled 60 Vbeta and 13 Jbeta. The method was immunoSEQ multiplex PCR; TCRdb's version includes in-frame clones alone and lacks a portion of them. This sample has 100,000 to 150,000 clones, with over 65% found just once. Material: PBMCs. These receptors were obtained from a man aged 50 or older in good health and CMV-seronegative.

The chain carries TRBV4-3 and TRBJ2-7, with D perhaps matching TRBD1 (6 bases). The CDR3 is 14 amino acids. With 4 bases removed from V and 2 bases from J, the gap between germline ends came to 12 bases. Germline loops: CDR1 LGHNA, CDR2 YSLEER. The CDR3 nucleotides are TGCGCCAGCAGCCGAGGGGACACTACCTACGAGCAGTACTTC. Residues: CASSRGDTTYEQYF.

This clone was picked up a small number of times. The CDR3 coding sequence is TGTGCCAGCAGCCTCCAAGACAGGAATAGTGGGCAGTTCTTC. Translating gives CASSLQDRNSGQFF. The chain employs TRBV11-2 and TRBJ2-1; tentative D call: TRBD1 (6 bases). CDR1 and CDR2 (germline): SGHAT, FQNNGV. The CDR3 sequence is 14 residues long. V was trimmed by 5 bases and J by 12 bases, leaving 20 bases between them.

The chain is built from TRBV27 and TRBJ2-1; D may be TRBD2 (5 bases). Trimming removed 1 base from V and 8 bases from J, with 15 bases in between. This CDR3 region has 15 residues. Germline V gene sequence: CDR1 MNHEY, CDR2 SMNVEV (reference sequence). The CDR3 DNA reads as TGTGCCAGCAGTTTATGGTTGGGCGGGTCCTATGAGCAGTTCTTC. Translated: CASSLWLGGSYEQFF.

The V gene is TRBV11-2, the J gene TRBJ1-5, with 9 bases lining up with TRBD1. The V and J ends lost 4 bases and 4 bases, in that order; junction bases with no gene match: 2. The CDR3 has 14 residues. CDR1 and CDR2 from the germline V gene are SGHAT and FQNNGV. CDR3 sequence: CASSWTGDNQPQHF. The CDR3 region has the DNA TGTGCCAGCAGCTGGACAGGGGATAATCAGCCCCAGCATTTT.

V and J are TRBV7-2 and TRBJ1-4, with D possibly matching TRBD1 (5 bases). Trimming stripped 5 bases from V and 4 bases from J, with 11 bases between. The CDR3 length is 14 residues. Germline V gene data show CDR1 as SGHTA and CDR2 as FQGNSA. The CDR3 nucleotides read TGTGCCAGCAGCAGACAGCGAGATAATGAAAAACTGTTTTTT. This codes for CASSRQRDNEKLFF.

This chain connects TRBV7-2 to TRBJ2-3; D is uncertain. Trimming took off 2 bases at V and 5 bases at J, with 5 bases between the two ends. The CDR3 spans 12 residues. Germline V gene lookup returns CDR1 SGHTA and CDR2 FQGNSA. CDR3 DNA sequence: TGTGCCAGCAGCTTATCGGGAGATACGCAGTATTTT. It specifies CASSLSGDTQYF.

This clone came up a few times. The gene calls are TRBV7-6 and TRBJ2-1; 7 nucleotides match TRBD1. The CDR3 is 13 residues long. Trimming cost V 5 bases and J 12 bases; bases outside gene matches: 10. Germline-derived CDR1 and CDR2 are SGHVS and FNYEAQ. In DNA form, the CDR3 reads TGTGCCAGCAGCCTCACACCTGACAGGGCGCAGTTCTTC. This translates into CASSLTPDRAQFF.

This chain links TRBV7-2 with TRBJ1-1, with TRBD1 identical over 9 bases. Germline assignment: CDR1 SGHTA and CDR2 FQGNSA. This CDR3 is 14 amino acids long. The V gene end was trimmed by 3 bases and the J gene end by 3 bases; junction bases not matched to a gene: 2. The CDR3 DNA is TGTGCCAGCAGCTTGGACAGGGGTTACACTGAAGCTTTCTTT. It encodes CASSLDRGYTEAFF.